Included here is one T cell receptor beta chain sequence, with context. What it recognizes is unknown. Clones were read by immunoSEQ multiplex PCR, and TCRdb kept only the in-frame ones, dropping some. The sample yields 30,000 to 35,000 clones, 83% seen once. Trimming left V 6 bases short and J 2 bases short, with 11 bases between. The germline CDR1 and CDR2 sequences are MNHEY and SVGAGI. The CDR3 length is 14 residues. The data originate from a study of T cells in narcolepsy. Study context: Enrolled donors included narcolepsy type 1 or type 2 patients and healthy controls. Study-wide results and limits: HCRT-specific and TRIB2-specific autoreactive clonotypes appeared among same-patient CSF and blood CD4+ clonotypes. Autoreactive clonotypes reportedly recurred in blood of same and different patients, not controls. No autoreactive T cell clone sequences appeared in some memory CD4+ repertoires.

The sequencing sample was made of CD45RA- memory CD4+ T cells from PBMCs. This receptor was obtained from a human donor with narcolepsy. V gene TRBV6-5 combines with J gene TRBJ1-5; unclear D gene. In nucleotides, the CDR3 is TGTGCCAGCAGCTTATCATGGGGCAATCAGCCCCAGCATTTT. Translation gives CASSLSWGNQPQHF.